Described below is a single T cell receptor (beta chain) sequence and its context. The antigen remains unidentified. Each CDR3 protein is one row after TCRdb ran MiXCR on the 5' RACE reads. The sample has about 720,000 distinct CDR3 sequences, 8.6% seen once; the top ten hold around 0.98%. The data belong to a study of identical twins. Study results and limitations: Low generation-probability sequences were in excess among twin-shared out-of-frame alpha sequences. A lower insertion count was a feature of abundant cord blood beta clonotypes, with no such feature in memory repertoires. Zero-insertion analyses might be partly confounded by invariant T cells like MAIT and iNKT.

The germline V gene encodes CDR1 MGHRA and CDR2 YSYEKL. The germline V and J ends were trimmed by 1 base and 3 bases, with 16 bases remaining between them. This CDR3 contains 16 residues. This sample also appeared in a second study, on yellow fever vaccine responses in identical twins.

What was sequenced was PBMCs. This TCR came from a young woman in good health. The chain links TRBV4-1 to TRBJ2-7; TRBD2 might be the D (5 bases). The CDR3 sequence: CASSQAEGVSHYEQYF. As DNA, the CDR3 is TGCGCCAGCAGCCAAGCAGAGGGAGTGAGTCACTACGAGCAGTACTTC.